This T cell receptor beta chain came from a study of shared T cell receptors in the human thymus. Method: immunoSEQ multiplex PCR; TCRdb's copy keeps in-frame clones and lacks some. The top ten clones hold approximately 0.01% of a sample with fewer than 700,000 clones, around nine tenths of them seen once. V gave up 4 bases and J gave up 4 bases, with 11 bases separating them. The CDR3 totals 14 residues. Per germline, CDR1 MNHNS and CDR2 SASEGT. These data also formed part of another study, on human thymus T cells. That study adds: Thymic samples were excised during corrective heart operations. Repertoires sampled from thymus and blood appeared biased in V and J gene usage. There were highly overlapping thymic repertoires among unrelated individuals, as related research reported.

This sequence joins TRBV6-1 and TRBJ1-5; D might be TRBD1 (5 bases). The TCR comes from a boy under three years old with a congenital heart defect. The sequenced material came from thymocytes. The CDR3 DNA is TGTGCCAGCAGTGGTAGGGCAGGGAATCAGCCCCAGCATTTT. This translates into CASSGRAGNQPQHF.